This TCR beta chain came from a study of T cell repertoires in cytomegalovirus infection. Turning to the study itself: Newly reported HLA-C-restricted and thoroughly characterized HLA-B-restricted CMV epitopes were employed.

TCRdb analysed the reads with MiXCR anew, one entry per CDR3 protein. Here the sample spans roughly 920,000 distinct CDR3 sequences, roughly 31% being singletons. As for this clonotype: The antigen remains undetermined. With a much larger clone just one base away, this may be a read error.

The length of the CDR3 is 18 residues. V was clipped by 0 bases and J by 2 bases, with 19 bases between them. From germline, CDR1 is MNHNY and CDR2 SVGAGI (reference sequence). The rearrangement uses TRBV6-6 and TRBJ1-1, with D tentatively TRBD1 (5 bases). The sequencing used cultured CD8+ T cells from PBMCs, collected from culture after CMV antigen stimulation. The sequence was collected from a human donor in good health (CMV status not recorded). Some clones in this sample may be carry-over from other donors' samples. The DNA of the CDR3 is TGTGCCAGCAGTTACTCGACGCGTTGGGGGGATCCAAACACTGAAGCTTTCTTT. This encodes CASSYSTRWGDPNTEAFF.